This is a list of T cell receptor beta chains from one sample in a study of regulatory T cells in long-lasting Graves disease. MiXCR, run by TCRdb on the multiplex PCR reads, gives a single entry per CDR3 protein. The table includes roughly 360,000 distinct CDR3 sequences, about 10% detected once. These data were also filed under a second study, of T cells in Graves' hyperthyroidism and ophthalmopathy.

The starting material was peripheral blood mononuclear cells (PBMCs), obtained at new diagnosis, from a patient treated with antithyroid drugs. Source of these receptors: a woman in her late teens or twenties with Graves disease. The CDR3 runs from the conserved cysteine through the conserved F or W. Fields, in order: J gene, V gene, D gene, clone size, CDR3 DNA, CDR3 protein. D genes are given only for firm matches. Clone size appears in some rows only: once, few, many, or a class for an expanded clone.

>TRBJ2-7|TRBV20-1|NA|many
TGCAGTGCTCCCTCCCGGAGTTACGAGCAGTACTTC
CSAPSRSYEQYF
>TRBJ1-1|TRBV12-3/TRBV12-4|TRBD1|many
TGTGCCAGCAGTTGGAGATTTGTGGGGGACAGAGGGGATACTGAAGCTTTCTTT
CASSWRFVGDRGDTEAFF
>TRBJ2-1|TRBV6-2/TRBV6-3|TRBD2|NA
TGTGCCTCCTCGGGGCTAGCGGAGAGTGATGAGCAGTTCTTC
CASSGLAESDEQFF
>TRBJ1-2|TRBV19|NA|NA
TGTGCCAGTAGGGTTAACTATGGCTACACCTTC
CASRVNYGYTF
>TRBJ1-2|TRBV3-1|TRBD1|many
TGTGCCAGCAGCCCAGGGACAGCGGGGGTGCGGTATGGCTACACCTTC
CASSPGTAGVRYGYTF
>TRBJ1-1|TRBV30|TRBD1|many
TGTGCCTGGAGTGTAGGAAGGGGGCTAAAAGCTTTCTTT
CAWSVGRGLKAFF
>TRBJ1-5|TRBV29-1|NA|NA
TGCAGCGTTGAATACGGCAGGAATCAGCCCCAGCATTTT
CSVEYGRNQPQHF
>TRBJ2-6|TRBV12-3/TRBV12-4|NA|many
TGTGCCAGCAGTTTTAGTTGGGGAACTGGGGCCAACGTCCTGACTTTC
CASSFSWGTGANVLTF
>TRBJ1-5|TRBV3-1|TRBD1|many
TGTGCCAGCAGCAACAATCCGGGACAGGGGTTTCAGCCCCAGCATTTT
CASSNNPGQGFQPQHF
>TRBJ2-6|TRBV10-3|TRBD1|many
TGTGCCGTAACGGGACAGGAAAACTCTGGGGCCAACGTCCTGACTTTC
CAVTGQENSGANVLTF
>TRBJ2-4|TRBV20-1|TRBD2|many
TGCAGTGCCCCTAGCGGGGGGGCTTCGGTAAACATTCAGTACTTC
CSAPSGGASVNIQYF
>TRBJ1-5|TRBV2|NA|many
TGTGCCAGCAGTGAAGGGGGAGATCTCCCGCCCCAGCATTTT
CASSEGGDLPPQHF
>TRBJ2-2|TRBV20-1|NA|many
TGCAGTGCAAACTGGGGGGGGGAGCTGTTTTTT
CSANWGGELFF
>TRBJ2-2|TRBV4-1|TRBD2|NA
TGCGCCAGCAGCCATACTAGCGGGGGGGCGTACACCGGGGAGCTGTTTTTT
CASSHTSGGAYTGELFF
>TRBJ1-1|TRBV30|NA|NA
TGTGCCTGGAGCCTCGGACAGACTTGGACTGAAGCTTTCTTT
CAWSLGQTWTEAFF
>TRBJ2-7|TRBV6-2/TRBV6-3|NA|many
TGTGCCAGCAGTCTACTCACGGGGGAGCAGTACTTC
CASSLLTGEQYF
>TRBJ2-5|TRBV20-1|TRBD2|few
TGCAGTGCTCCGGGACTAGCGGGGTGGGAGACCCAGTACTTC
CSAPGLAGWETQYF
>TRBJ1-2|TRBV3-1|NA|NA
TGTGCCAGCAGCCTCAATTTTAGGGGTTTGGATGCCTACACCTTC
CASSLNFRGLDAYTF
>TRBJ2-5|TRBV7-6|NA|few
TGTGCCAGCAGCCACAGGGGTTTTACGAGCGGGCAAGAGACCCAGTACTTC
CASSHRGFTSGQETQYF
>TRBJ1-5|TRBV7-2|TRBD1|many
TGTGCCAGCAGCGACGTCGGACAGGGGTATCAGCCCCAGCATTTT
CASSDVGQGYQPQHF
>TRBJ2-3|TRBV14|TRBD2|few
TGTGCCAGCAGCCAAGATCGGGGGCGACTAGCGGGGAGAAGAGTTTCGTATTTT
CASSQDRGRLAGRRVSYF
>TRBJ2-2|TRBV4-1|TRBD1|few
TGCGCCAGCAGCCCGGGACAGGGGGTGGTCGGGGAGCTGTTTTTT
CASSPGQGVVGELFF
>TRBJ2-5|TRBV7-2|NA|many
TGTGCCAGCAGCTTGGGGACGGGCGTGTTAGAGACCCAGTACTTC
CASSLGTGVLETQYF
>TRBJ2-1|TRBV2|NA|NA
TGTGCCAGCAGTGAAGGGGGGCCCAATGAGCAGTTCTTC
CASSEGGPNEQFF
>TRBJ1-5|TRBV6-1|NA|many
TGTGCCAGCAGTGCAGATTCGGGGATAGATAGCAATCAGCCCCAGCATTTT
CASSADSGIDSNQPQHF
>TRBJ1-1|TRBV12-5|NA|many
TGTGCTAGTGGTTTGAGGCCAGGGAGTTTCGGCACTGAAGCTTTCTTT
CASGLRPGSFGTEAFF
>TRBJ2-1|TRBV20-1|NA|NA
TGCAGTGCTAGACCCTTGGGACGTAGCTCCTACAATGAGCAGTTCTTC
CSARPLGRSSYNEQFF
>TRBJ2-3|TRBV13|NA|many
TGTGCCAGCAGCTCAGTCCCGGGGGCGAGTTTCACAGATACGCAGTATTTT
CASSSVPGASFTDTQYF
>TRBJ1-1|TRBV28|NA|many
TGTGCCAGTAAAGACATTCGGACGCGGGCTTTCTTT
CASKDIRTRAFF
>TRBJ1-2|TRBV7-9|NA|few
TGTGCCAGCAGCGAGTCGCTACCGACAGTTCACTATGGCTACACCTTC
CASSESLPTVHYGYTF
>TRBJ1-5|TRBV6-1|TRBD1|NA
TGTGCCAGCAGCCACCGAATTCGGACAGGGGGACCTTTTAATCAGCCCCAGCATTTT
CASSHRIRTGGPFNQPQHF
>TRBJ1-5|TRBV20-1|TRBD1|many
TGCAGTGCCCTTACAGGGGCTGGAAATCAGCCCCAGCATTTT
CSALTGAGNQPQHF
>TRBJ1-3|TRBV5-5|NA|few
TGTGCCAGCAGTTTACAACCTCGAAACACCATATATTTT
CASSLQPRNTIYF
>TRBJ1-1|TRBV12-3/TRBV12-4|NA|many
TGTGCCAGCAGTTTCCCCCCTCGAGGCGCAGGCACTGAAGCTTTCTTT
CASSFPPRGAGTEAFF
>TRBJ1-5|TRBV20-1|TRBD1|many
TGCAGTGCTAGAGGGGAGGGACAGCTAAATCAGCCCCAGCATTTT
CSARGEGQLNQPQHF
>TRBJ2-5|TRBV20-1|TRBD1|NA
TGCAGTGCTAGACTCCCGGACAGGGAGACCCAGTACTTC
CSARLPDRETQYF
>TRBJ1-4|TRBV7-9|NA|many
TGTGCCAGCAGCTTAGCCCCGACAGGTCTTAATGAAAAACTGTTTTTT
CASSLAPTGLNEKLFF
>TRBJ1-2|TRBV6-1|TRBD1|many
TGTGCCAGCAGCGCGGCCGGGACAGGGGAGTATGGCTACACCTTC
CASSAAGTGEYGYTF
>TRBJ2-1|TRBV6-4|NA|many
TGTGCCAGCAGTGAAAAGGGGGGGGGCCACAATGAGCAGTTCTTC
CASSEKGGGHNEQFF
>TRBJ2-3|TRBV7-2|NA|many
TGTGCCAGCAGCCCCCGGGTGAGCGCGAGGACAGATACGCAGTATTTT
CASSPRVSARTDTQYF
>TRBJ1-4|TRBV9|NA|many
TGTGCCAGCAGCCAATCTGGTAGCGGGAATGAAAAACTGTTTTTT
CASSQSGSGNEKLFF
>TRBJ2-7|TRBV29-1|TRBD2|many
TGCAGCGTTGAAGGGGGCGGGAGGGACGAGCAGTACTTC
CSVEGGGRDEQYF
>TRBJ1-1|TRBV29-1|NA|NA
TGCAGCGTTGAACGACAGACTAACACTGAAGCTTTCTTT
CSVERQTNTEAFF
>TRBJ2-5|TRBV7-9|NA|many
TGTGCCAGCAGCACCAACGACAGGCCAGGGGAGACCCAGTACTTC
CASSTNDRPGETQYF
>TRBJ2-2|TRBV20-1|NA|NA
TGCAGTGCCGTTTTCCTGCCGAACACCGGGGAGCTGTTTTTT
CSAVFLPNTGELFF
>TRBJ2-4|TRBV7-6|NA|NA
TGTGCCAGCAGCTTATTCCAGGGGGCCAAAAACATTCAGTACTTC
CASSLFQGAKNIQYF
>TRBJ2-1|TRBV11-2|NA|many
TGTGCCAGCAGCTTAAAGGGGCCCAGCTCCTACAATGAGCAGTTCTTC
CASSLKGPSSYNEQFF
>TRBJ2-1|TRBV20-1|TRBD2|few
TGCAGTGCTAGACCTGGACTAGGCGGGATTGATACCTCCTACAATGAGCAGTTCTTC
CSARPGLGGIDTSYNEQFF
>TRBJ2-5|TRBV11-2|NA|many
TGTGCCAGCAGCTTGAGGCGGAGCCCCCAAGAGACCCAGTACTTC
CASSLRRSPQETQYF
>TRBJ1-1|TRBV13|TRBD1|NA
TGTGCCAGCAGCTTAGGCGGACAGGAGAACACTGAAGCTTTCTTT
CASSLGGQENTEAFF
>TRBJ2-5|TRBV2|NA|many
TGTGCCAGCAATGAGGGCAGGGGCAACCGGAAGACCCAGTACTTC
CASNEGRGNRKTQYF
>TRBJ2-1|TRBV5-6|NA|many
TGTGCCAGCAGCTTTAAAGTGAGGGCCTTGTACAATGAGCAGTTCTTC
CASSFKVRALYNEQFF
>TRBJ2-1|TRBV11-2|NA|many
TGTGCCAGCAGCGTCGACAGGTTTCGACGGCAGTTCTTC
CASSVDRFRRQFF
>TRBJ2-7|TRBV20-1|TRBD1|many
TGCAGTGCTAGGGCGGACAGGGGGCTCTGGTACTTC
CSARADRGLWYF
>TRBJ2-2|TRBV10-3|NA|NA
TGTGCCATCAGTTTTGCCGGAGGTACCGGGGAGCTGTTTTTT
CAISFAGGTGELFF
>TRBJ2-3|TRBV7-2|NA|many
TGTGCCAGCAGCTTAGTTGGGGCTCCAGATACGCAGTATTTT
CASSLVGAPDTQYF
>TRBJ1-6|TRBV28|NA|few
TGTGCCAGCAGTCGGGGTTCACCCCTCCACTTT
CASSRGSPLHF
>TRBJ2-7|TRBV7-2|NA|many
TGTGCCAGCAGCTTAGCGCTTGGTCTGAGCTACGAGCAGTACTTC
CASSLALGLSYEQYF
>TRBJ1-1|TRBV11-2|NA|many
TGTGCCAGCAGCTTAGGTTACAAGGGTATCGCTGAAGCTTTCTTT
CASSLGYKGIAEAFF
>TRBJ2-7|TRBV19|TRBD1|once
TGTGCCAGTAGTACGGGTGGGAGGACAGGGCTTTTCTACGAGCAGTACTTC
CASSTGGRTGLFYEQYF